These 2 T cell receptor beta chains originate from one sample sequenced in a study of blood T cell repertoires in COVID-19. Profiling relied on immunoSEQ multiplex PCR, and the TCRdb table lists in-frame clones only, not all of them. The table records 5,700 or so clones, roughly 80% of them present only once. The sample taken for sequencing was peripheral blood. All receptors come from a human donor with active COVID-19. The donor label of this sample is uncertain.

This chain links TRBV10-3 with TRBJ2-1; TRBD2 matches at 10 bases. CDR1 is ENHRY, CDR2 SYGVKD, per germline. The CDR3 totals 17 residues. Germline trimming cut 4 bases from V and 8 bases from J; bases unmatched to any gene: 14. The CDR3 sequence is CAISGAMSGGAWDEQFF. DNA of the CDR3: TGTGCCATCAGTGGGGCGATGAGCGGGGGGGCCTGGGATGAGCAGTTCTTC.

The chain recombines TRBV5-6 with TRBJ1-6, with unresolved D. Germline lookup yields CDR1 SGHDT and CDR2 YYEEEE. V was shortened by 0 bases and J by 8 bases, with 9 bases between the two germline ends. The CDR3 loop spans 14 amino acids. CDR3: CASSLGTEYSPLHF. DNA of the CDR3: TGTGCCAGCAGCTTGGGTACGGAGTATTCACCCCTCCACTTT.